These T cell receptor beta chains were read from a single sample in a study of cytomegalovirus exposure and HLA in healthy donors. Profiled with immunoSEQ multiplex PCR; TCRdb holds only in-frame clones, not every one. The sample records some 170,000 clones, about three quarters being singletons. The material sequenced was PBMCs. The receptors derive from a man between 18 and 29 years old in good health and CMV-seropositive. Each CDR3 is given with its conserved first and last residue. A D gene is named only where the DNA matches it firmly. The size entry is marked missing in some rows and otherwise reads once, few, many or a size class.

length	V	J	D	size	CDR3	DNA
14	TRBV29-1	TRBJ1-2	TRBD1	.	CSVEDGQGGYGYTF	TGCAGCGTTGAAGACGGACAGGGCGGCTATGGCTACACCTTC
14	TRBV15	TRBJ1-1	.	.	CATSRDNEVLGAFF	TGTGCCACCAGCAGAGATAACGAGGTCCTCGGAGCTTTCTTT
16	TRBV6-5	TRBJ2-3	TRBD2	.	CASSYGRGEGTDTQYF	TGTGCCAGCAGTTATGGGCGGGGGGAGGGTACAGATACGCAGTATTTT
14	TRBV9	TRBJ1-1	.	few	CASSVGGSHTEAFF	TGTGCCAGCAGCGTAGGAGGGAGCCACACTGAAGCTTTCTTT
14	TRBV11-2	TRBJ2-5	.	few	CASSTDRFQETQYF	TGTGCCAGCAGTACCGACAGGTTCCAAGAGACCCAGTACTTC
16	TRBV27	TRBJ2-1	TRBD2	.	CASSLERGGLGNEQFF	TGTGCCAGCAGTTTGGAGCGGGGGGGCCTCGGCAATGAGCAGTTCTTC
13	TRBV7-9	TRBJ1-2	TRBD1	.	CASVPTGDYGYTF	TGTGCCAGCGTTCCGACAGGGGACTATGGCTACACCTTC
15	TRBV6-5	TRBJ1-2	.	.	CASSYTSGGLEGYTF	TGTGCCAGCAGTTACACGTCCGGGGGTTTGGAAGGCTACACCTTC
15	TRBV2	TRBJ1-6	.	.	CASRAGPGVDSPLHF	TGTGCCAGCAGGGCCGGACCGGGGGTTGATTCACCCCTCCACTTT
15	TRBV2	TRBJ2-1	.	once	CASSGDRSSYNEQFF	TGTGCCAGCAGCGGAGACAGGAGCTCCTACAATGAGCAGTTCTTC
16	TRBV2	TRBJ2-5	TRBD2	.	CASSKRRLAGSETQYF	TGTGCCAGCAGTAAAAGGCGGCTAGCGGGATCAGAGACCCAGTACTTC
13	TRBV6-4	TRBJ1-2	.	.	CASSDSSGGGYTF	TGTGCCAGCAGTGACTCTTCCGGGGGGGGCTACACCTTC
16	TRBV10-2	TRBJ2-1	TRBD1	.	CASSDPDRGLYNEQFF	TGCGCCAGCAGTGACCCGGACAGGGGGCTTTACAATGAGCAGTTCTTC
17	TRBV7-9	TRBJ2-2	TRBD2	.	CASSRSRTSGRAGELFF	TGTGCCAGCAGCCGGTCCCGGACTAGCGGGAGGGCCGGGGAGCTGTTTTTT
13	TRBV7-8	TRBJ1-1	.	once	CASSLPGGTEAFF	TGTGCCAGCAGCTTGCCCGGGGGCACTGAAGCTTTCTTT